One and the same sample provided the 32 T cell receptor beta chains below, sequenced in a study of T cell repertoires in cytomegalovirus infection. No cognate antigen is known for these TCRs. Using its own MiXCR run on the reads, TCRdb lists one record per CDR3 protein. The table records about 480,000 distinct CDR3 sequences, roughly a third of them present only once. The sample here was cultured PBMCs, taken from culture after CMV antigen stimulation. These receptors all stem from a human donor in good health (CMV status not recorded). Some clones in this sample may be carry-over from other donors' samples.

This clonotype was counted ten times or more. The chain couples TRBV6-6 to TRBJ2-7; 9 bases align to TRBD2. Germline V lookup: CDR1 MNHNY, CDR2 SVGAGI (reference sequence). This CDR3 has 18 residues. The V gene end was trimmed by 2 bases and the J gene end by 0 bases; junction bases not matched to a gene: 11. The CDR3 loop reads CASSYRPPRLAASYEQYF. The DNA for the CDR3 is TGTGCCAGCAGTTACCGCCCCCCTCGACTAGCGGCCTCCTACGAGCAGTACTTC.

The chain is built from TRBV12-3 or TRBV12-4 and TRBJ1-1; D perhaps matches TRBD1 (5 bases). The CDR3 contains 13 residues. Trimming left V 5 bases short and J 4 bases short, with 11 bases between. CDR3 DNA sequence: TGTGCCAGCAGTGGGGGACGTACCACTGAAGCTTTCTTT. Translation gives CASSGGRTTEAFF.

This chain links TRBV10-1 with TRBJ1-1; D is ambiguous. The V gene lost 3 bases and the J gene lost 1 base, with 9 bases spanning the gap. This CDR3 comprises 14 residues. Germline V CDR1 and CDR2: WNHNN, SYGVQD (reference sequence). The CDR3 region is CASSEGGSNTEAFF. CDR3 nucleotide sequence: TGCGCCAGCAGTGAAGGAGGTTCGAACACTGAAGCTTTCTTT.

This chain links TRBV6-2 or TRBV6-3 with TRBJ2-7, with a tentative D call TRBD2 (6 bases). This CDR3 has 15 residues. In germline, CDR1 is MNHEY, CDR2 SVGEGT. V was shortened by 3 bases and J by 1 base, with 13 bases between the two germline ends. CDR3 sequence reads: CASSYGSAGSYEQYV. CDR3 DNA sequence: TGTGCCAGCAGTTATGGTTCGGCGGGGTCCTACGAGCAGTACGTC.

This rearrangement joins TRBV7-9 to TRBJ2-7, with 8 nucleotides matching TRBD2. Germline V gene data show CDR1 as SEHNR and CDR2 as FQNEAQ (reference sequence). Trimming cost V 5 bases and J 3 bases; bases outside gene matches: 21. This CDR3 is built from 19 residues. CDR3 amino acids: CASSTSGGTGYPWGYEQYV. DNA for the CDR3: TGTGCCAGCAGCACCAGCGGGGGAACGGGGTACCCCTGGGGCTACGAGCAGTACGTC.

This clonotype was seen just once. The gene calls are TRBV29-1 and TRBJ1-2; possibly TRBD1 for D (5 bases). V shed 6 bases and J shed 4 bases, with 15 bases lying between them. The CDR3 is 13 amino acids. From germline, CDR1 is SQVTM and CDR2 ANQGSEA. Here the CDR3 reads CSVGRQGGYGYTF. The CDR3 bases are TGCAGCGTGGGTCGCCAGGGAGGCTATGGCTACACCTTC.

This clonotype was observed a handful of times. The V and J genes are TRBV7-8 and TRBJ2-7; D gene ambiguous. The CDR3 runs to 16 residues. The V and J ends lost 0 bases and 2 bases respectively, with 14 bases between them. Germline V CDR1 and CDR2: SGHVS, FQNEAQ. The CDR3 sequence: CASSLALSPGAYEQYV. The CDR3 DNA follows: TGTGCCAGCAGCTTAGCGCTGTCGCCAGGTGCCTACGAGCAGTACGTC.

This clonotype was recorded many times. The genes are TRBV7-9 and TRBJ2-1; 8 nucleotides align to TRBD1. Germline assignment: CDR1 SEHNR and CDR2 FQNEAQ (reference sequence). This CDR3 contains 16 residues. V shed 1 base, J shed 5 bases, and the junction held 7 bases outside the gene matches. Here the CDR3 DNA reads TGTGCCAGCAGCTTAGTCGGGACAGGTCCCGACAATGAGCAGTTCTTC. Translating gives CASSLVGTGPDNEQFF. The full variable domain, with the rest looked up from reference TRBV7-9 and TRBJ2-1, is DTGVSQNPRHKITKRGQNVTFRCDPISEHNRLYWYRQTLGQGPEFLTYFQNEAQLEKSRLLSDRFSAERPKGSFSTLEIQRTEQGDSAMYLCASSLVGTGPDNEQFFGPGTRLTVL.

The rearrangement links TRBV7-8 to TRBJ2-7; TRBD1 might be the D (7 bases). This CDR3 is 17 amino acids long. Germline values: CDR1 SGHVS, CDR2 FQNEAQ. Trimming removed 3 bases from V and 2 bases from J, with 20 bases in between. CDR3 sequence: CASSFYSGQGGAYEQYF. Written as DNA, the CDR3 is TGTGCCAGCAGCTTCTATTCTGGGCAGGGGGGAGCCTACGAGCAGTACTTC.

This chain joins TRBV28 and TRBJ2-7; the match to TRBD2 covers 8 bases. The CDR3 consists of 14 residues. Unmatched junction bases numbered 5, after V lost 5 bases and J lost 2 bases. Germline CDR1 MDHEN, CDR2 SYDVKM. CDR3 nucleotide sequence: TGTGCCAGCAGTCGACAAGCGGGGGCCTACGAGCAGTACTTC. It specifies CASSRQAGAYEQYF.

V is TRBV7-2 and J is TRBJ2-7, with 8 bases fitting TRBD2. Germline values: CDR1 SGHTA, CDR2 FQGNSA. There are 17 residues in the CDR3. V shed 5 bases, J shed 5 bases, and the junction held 17 bases outside the gene matches. This CDR3 reads CASSRVARTSSLDEQYV. The DNA for the CDR3 is TGTGCCAGCAGCCGCGTTGCAAGGACTAGCAGTCTTGACGAGCAGTACGTC.

This clonotype was detected a few times. The rearrangement joins TRBV7-8 to TRBJ2-5; D is undetermined. The CDR3 has 15 amino acids. V lost 7 bases and J lost 0, with 15 bases in between. Germline lookup yields CDR1 SGHVS and CDR2 FQNEAQ. The CDR3 DNA is TGTGCCAGCACCTCCGGGCGGTCGTACCAAGAGACCCAGTACTTC. Translated, it gives CASTSGRSYQETQYF.

This clonotype came up a few times. The chain uses TRBV7-8 and TRBJ1-5; D ambiguous. CDR1 is SGHVS and CDR2 is FQNEAQ in the germline V gene. This CDR3 is built from 15 residues. The V end was cut by 5 bases, the J end by 1 base, with 12 bases between. The CDR3 is CASSPGRISNQPQHF. The CDR3 DNA reads TGTGCCAGCAGCCCTGGGCGGATAAGCAATCAGCCCCAGCATTTT.

This clonotype was detected a few times. The chain is built from TRBV7-2 and TRBJ1-2, with 8 bases aligning to TRBD1. V lost 1 base and J lost 3; bases outside the gene matches: 4. CDR1 and CDR2 (germline): SGHTA, FQGNSA. The CDR3 is 15 residues long. The CDR3 DNA follows: TGTGCCAGCAGCTTAGGACCAGGGGGCGACTATGGCTACACCTTC. Translated, it gives CASSLGPGGDYGYTF.

The chain employs TRBV24-1 and TRBJ2-5; 14 bases align to TRBD2. Germline V gives CDR1 KGHDR, CDR2 SFDVKD. The CDR3 has 15 residues. Losses at the gene ends were 7 bases for V and 5 bases for J; bases not matched to a gene: 5. For the CDR3, the DNA is TGTGCCACCAGCGGGACTAGCGGGAGCGCGGAGACCCAGTACTTC. Its protein is CATSGTSGSAETQYF.

The J gene is TRBJ2-7, the V gene TRBV6-8; 7 nucleotides agree with TRBD2. Losses at the gene ends were 8 bases for V and 5 bases for J; bases not matched to a gene: 15. The CDR3 length is 15 residues. Germline loops: CDR1 MNHGY, CDR2 SAAAGT. CDR3: CASALLGGSSDEQYF. The CDR3 region has the DNA TGTGCCAGCGCACTACTGGGGGGGTCGTCGGACGAGCAGTACTTC.

CDR3 loop: CSARDLDRGNTGELFF. The CDR3 bases are TGCAGTGCTAGGGACCTAGACAGGGGGAACACCGGGGAGCTGTTTTTT. This chain uses TRBV20-1 with TRBJ2-2, with 8 bases matching TRBD1. V gave up 3 bases and J gave up 1 base; unmatched junction bases: 7. The CDR3 sequence is 16 residues long. Looked up from germline, CDR1 is DFQATT and CDR2 is SNEGSKA (reference sequence).

The CDR3: CAARRGYGYTF. CDR3 nucleotides: TGTGCCGCCAGGAGAGGCTATGGCTACACCTTC. This chain links TRBV30 with TRBJ1-2; D gene unclear. The CDR3 is 11 amino acids. The ends were cut back, 8 bases at V and 4 bases at J, with 11 bases in the middle. Germline CDR1 reads GTSNPN; CDR2 reads SVGIG (reference sequence).

This chain connects TRBV7-2 to TRBJ2-5, with 7 bases lining up with TRBD1. The germline CDR1 and CDR2 sequences are SGHTA and FQGNSA. The CDR3 length is 15 residues. V lost 6 bases and J lost 5; bases outside the gene matches: 12. CDR3 DNA: TGTGCCAGCAGTGCGACAGGGTCCCTCGGGGAGACCCAGTACTTC. Translated, it gives CASSATGSLGETQYF.

Note on this clonotype: The junction and the germline gene differ at one end; a read error may be behind it. The chain couples TRBV29-1 to TRBJ1-1; 8 nucleotides match TRBD1. The CDR3 extends over 8 amino acids. Germline-derived CDR1 and CDR2 are SQVTM and ANQGSEA. The CDR3 DNA reads as TGCAGCGTTGGAACAGGGGGTTTT. Residues: CSVGTGGF. The variable domain in full, completed from reference TRBV29-1 and TRBJ1-1, reads SAVISQKPSRDICQRGTSLTIQCQVDSQVTMMFWYRQQPGQSLTLIATANQGSEATYESGFVIDKFPISRPNLTFSTLTVSNMSPEDSSIYLCSVGTGGFGQGTRLTVV.

The chain has TRBV6-1 and TRBJ2-7; D is uncertain. This CDR3 has 14 amino acids. Germline lookup yields CDR1 MNHNS and CDR2 SASEGT. V was cut by 0 bases and J by 7 bases, with 13 bases left in between. The CDR3 loop reads CASSEASASREQYV. The DNA for the CDR3 is TGTGCCAGCAGTGAAGCCTCGGCATCTCGGGAGCAGTACGTC.

This clonotype was counted many times. Here the CDR3 DNA reads TGTGCCAGCAGCCCTGGGGGGCGAGATGAAGCTTTCTTT. Its translation is CASSPGGRDEAFF. The chain employs TRBV11-3 and TRBJ1-1; D perhaps matches TRBD1 (6 bases). Trimming cost V 5 bases and J 7 bases, with 14 bases left between them. CDR1 SGHNT and CDR2 YENEEA come from the germline V gene. The CDR3 is 13 residues long.

This clonotype came up a few times. The chain employs TRBV7-9 and TRBJ1-2, with 9 bases fitting TRBD1. The CDR3 length is 15 residues. V lost 5 bases and J lost 8; bases outside the gene matches: 12. Germline V gene data show CDR1 as SEHNR and CDR2 as FQNEAQ (reference sequence). The CDR3, as DNA: TGTGCCAGCAGCGAGGGACAGGGAGCTCTACAAGGCTACACCTTC. This sequence encodes CASSEGQGALQGYTF. The full variable domain, its missing parts supplied by reference TRBV7-9 and TRBJ1-2, is DTGVSQNPRHKITKRGQNVTFRCDPISEHNRLYWYRQTLGQGPEFLTYFQNEAQLEKSRLLSDRFSAERPKGSFSTLEIQRTEQGDSAMYLCASSEGQGALQGYTFGSGTRLTVV.

This clonotype was detected a few times. V usage is TRBV7-2 and J usage is TRBJ2-2; D is ambiguous. The germline CDR1 and CDR2 sequences are SGHTA and FQGNSA. The CDR3 covers 12 residues. V lost 10 bases and J 2 bases, leaving 8 bases between the germline ends. In DNA form, the CDR3 reads TGTGCCATCCCGGCAAACACCGGGGAGCTGTTTTTT. It translates to CAIPANTGELFF. The whole variable domain, filled in from reference TRBV7-2 and TRBJ2-2, reads GAGVSQSPSNKVTEKGKDVELRCDPISGHTALYWYRQSLGQGLEFLIYFQGNSAPDKSGLPSDRFSAERTGGSVSTLTIQRTQQEDSAVYLCAIPANTGELFFGEGSRLTVL.

The chain carries TRBV27 and TRBJ2-2, with a possible D match to TRBD1 (5 bases). CDR3 length equals 18 residues. The germline V gene encodes CDR1 MNHEY and CDR2 SMNVEV (reference sequence). Trimming removed 4 bases at V and 0 bases at J, with 18 bases between. The DNA for the CDR3 is TGTGCCAGCAGTTATGGGCAGGGCCGAGACTCGAACACCGGGGAGCTGTTTTTT. As protein: CASSYGQGRDSNTGELFF.

This clonotype was seen a handful of times. This rearrangement joins TRBV7-8 to TRBJ1-1, with 8 bases lining up with TRBD1. Germline loops: CDR1 SGHVS, CDR2 FQNEAQ. The CDR3 is made up of 15 amino acids. V shed 5 bases, J shed 3 bases, and the junction held 8 bases outside the gene matches. The CDR3 DNA is TGTGCCAGCAGCCCGAGGACAGGGTCACACACTGAAGCTTTCTTT. It is translated as CASSPRTGSHTEAFF.

This clonotype was observed at least ten times. This chain links TRBV7-2 with TRBJ2-1; TRBD1 matches at 7 bases. This CDR3 is built from 17 residues. Germline values: CDR1 SGHTA, CDR2 FQGNSA. V gave up 5 bases and J gave up 5 bases; unmatched junction bases: 15. CDR3 DNA: TGTGCCAGCAGCCTAAGGGGACAGCTAAACCCTAACAATGAGCAGTTCTTC. Its translation is CASSLRGQLNPNNEQFF. Full variable domain (outside the CDR3, taken from reference TRBV7-2 and TRBJ2-1): GAGVSQSPSNKVTEKGKDVELRCDPISGHTALYWYRQSLGQGLEFLIYFQGNSAPDKSGLPSDRFSAERTGGSVSTLTIQRTQQEDSAVYLCASSLRGQLNPNNEQFFGPGTRLTVL.

Only a few counts were recorded for this clonotype. This chain joins TRBV11-2 and TRBJ2-1; D perhaps matches TRBD1 (5 bases). CDR3 length equals 15 residues. The germline V and J ends were trimmed by 1 base and 5 bases, with 12 bases remaining between them. Per the germline V gene, CDR1 is SGHAT and CDR2 is FQNNGV. The CDR3 region has the DNA TGTGCCAGCAGCTTAGTAGCACAGGTAAACAATGAGCAGTTCTTC. Encoded protein: CASSLVAQVNNEQFF. The entire variable domain, with the rest obtained from reference TRBV11-2 and TRBJ2-1, is as follows: EAGVAQSPRYKIIEKRQSVAFWCNPISGHATLYWYQQILGQGPKLLIQFQNNGVVDDSQLPKDRFSAERLKGVDSTLKIQPAKLEDSAVYLCASSLVAQVNNEQFFGPGTRLTVL.

This clonotype has just a few counts. This chain links TRBV7-6 with TRBJ2-7; a weak D match, TRBD2 (5 bases). Between the trimmed V and J ends, which lost 5 bases and 0 bases, there was a span of 11 bases. The CDR3 is 14 residues long. Germline V gives CDR1 SGHVS, CDR2 FNYEAQ. CDR3 coding DNA: TGTGCCAGCAGCCGGGGTGAGAGCTCCTACGAGCAGTACTTC. Amino acids: CASSRGESSYEQYF.

The chain joins TRBV30 to TRBJ2-5; TRBD1 might be the D (6 bases). This CDR3 has 13 amino acids. CDR1 and CDR2 from the germline V gene are GTSNPN and SVGIG (reference sequence). Trimming took off 4 bases at V and 2 bases at J, with 11 bases between the two ends. The CDR3 coding sequence is TGTGCCTGGAAGGGGGAGATGCAAGAGACCCAGTACTTC. Translation gives CAWKGEMQETQYF. The full variable domain, rest sourced from reference TRBV30 and TRBJ2-5, is SQTIHQWPATLVQPVGSPLSLECTVEGTSNPNLYWYRQAAGRGLQLLFYSVGIGQISSEVPQNLSASRPQDRQFILSSKKLLLSDSGFYLCAWKGEMQETQYFGPGTRLLVL.

The chain links TRBV4-3 to TRBJ2-1, with D unclear. Per germline, CDR1 LGHNA and CDR2 YSLEER. Trimming took off 0 bases at V and 7 bases at J, with 7 bases between the two ends. The CDR3 sequence is 13 residues long. DNA for the CDR3: TGCGCCAGCAGCCAAGATGAGGAAAATGAGCAGTTCTTC. This codes for CASSQDEENEQFF.

This clonotype appeared many times. The chain carries TRBV28 and TRBJ1-2; the match to TRBD1 covers 9 bases. The CDR3 runs 14 residues. The germline V gene has CDR1 MDHEN and CDR2 SYDVKM. The ends lost 7 bases at V and 4 bases at J; junction bases unmatched: 7. In DNA, the CDR3 is TGTGCCAGCAAAACAGGGGGCCCGACCTATGGCTACACCTTC. Residues: CASKTGGPTYGYTF.